This T cell receptor beta chain appears in the sequencing data of a study of hypomethylating agent response in myelodysplastic syndrome (dated by TCRdb to about 2021). About the full investigation: The hypomethylating agents azacitidine (about 75% of the 11) or decitabine (3 of 11) were used to treat the patients. The most frequent mutation was TET2, found in about 50% of the 11 patients. Patients had a mean age of about 78 +/- 6.2 years, and a diploid cytogenetic profile was the most common. Among the myelodysplastic syndrome patients in the cohort, under 10 were male and 2 were female. Response was defined as complete response or hematologic improvement, and patients who met neither criterion were classified as non-responders. About five patients did not respond, whereas roughly six responded with either complete response or hematologic improvement.

T-cell subsets were not sorted, and bulk bone marrow was analyzed instead. TCR beta CDR3 regions were immunosequenced from bone marrow of about 10 myelodysplastic syndrome patients before and after hypomethylating agent therapy. Each patient contributed a baseline bone marrow plus two to three bone marrows at different post-treatment timepoints for longitudinal repertoire tracking. Genomic DNA was isolated from whole bone marrow, and DNA quality was assessed with TapeStation, NanoDrop OneC and PicoGreen assays. Study-level results and caveats: Novel clonotypes emerged more often in responders, while non-responders showed more contracted clonotypes after treatment. Possible recognition of novel MDS antigens by the shared GLIPH2 clusters was not confirmed, and experimental validation of that possible recognition is needed. After hypomethylating agent treatment, no significant change in richness, rarefaction diversity or clonality was seen, either across all patients or within response groups. Only about a dozen patients were analyzed, so the cohort was small. Because the healthy control donors and the MDS patients were not matched by age, the comparison between MDS and healthy samples could have been affected.

Regarding this clone: No antigen is known for it. Within one base of it there is no much larger clone, and no base qualities were kept.

Library construction relied on the immunoSEQ multiplex PCR assay. Each sample was run at survey resolution as two replicates of around 200 ng apiece, for a total of around 400 ng of DNA. The hsTCRB kit detected rearranged TCRB sequences in genomic DNA using multiplex PCR primers targeting V and J genes. To amplify the CDR3 region, the first PCR ran for about 31 cycles with the QIAGEN Multiplex PCR Kit. An approximately 8-cycle second PCR added sample barcodes and Illumina adapters to each replicate. Quantification of the pooled libraries was done with a QuantStudio 6 and the KAPA library quantification kit. Approximately 15 pM of pooled libraries went onto an Illumina MiSeq for sequencing, using single-end reads of 156 cycles plus an index read of 15 cycles. Per the original workflow: Of over 150,000 unique clonotypes, about 1.7% were flagged by VDJdb annotation as previously reported viral-epitope-specific. Raw reads were processed by the immunoSEQ Data Assistant and immunoSEQ Analyzer into normalized, annotated TCRB repertoires. Clonotypes were analyzed with the immunarch R package version 0.6.5 and BioAnalyzer. Every repertoire was downsampled to the clone count of the smallest repertoire before richness was estimated. Fisher's exact tests classified clonotypes as expanded, contracted or novel, with novel meaning zero frequency before treatment. Significantly changed CDR3 beta sequences were clustered with GLIPH2 using simulation_depth=1000 and kmer_min_depth=3, and CDR3s shorter than five residues were excluded. In its TCRdb copy, this immuneACCESS table keeps in-frame sequences only and misses some clones. Where compared with another copy, unresolved V genes explain less than half of these, and the others have no known cause. The V and J calls and the clone size are those of that table, but D and trimming were determined from the DNA. The sample table lists 6,000 to 8,000 clones, 80% to 90% of them with a count of one. The ten largest clones take up around a quarter of the sample.

The CDR3 spans 14 residues, from the cysteine through the phenylalanine. The CDR3 DNA has 42 bases and is translated from base 1. The specimen was bone marrow, collected before or after starting hypomethylating agent treatment for myelodysplastic syndrome (not recorded which). The sequence came from a human donor with myelodysplastic syndrome. This receptor chain uses TRBV12-2 and TRBJ1-4. TRBV12-2 counts as a pseudogene. The nucleotide sequence reads as follows: TGTGCAAGTCGCTTCTTTAGCCTAAATGAAAAACTGTTTTTT. This gives the protein CASRFFSLNEKLFF.